The 28 T cell receptor beta chains reported below all come from one sample, sequenced in a study of long-term antiretroviral therapy in people with HIV. With survey level as its setting, the immunoSEQ assay was v3.0. Profiled with immunoSEQ multiplex PCR; TCRdb holds only in-frame clones, not every one. The sample has about 26,000 clones, roughly 80% seen once. Specimen: unsorted PBMCs, collected 1.1 years before starting antiretroviral therapy. The source of these receptors is a woman younger than 45 with HIV.

This chain uses TRBV7-3 with TRBJ2-2; 7 nucleotides align to TRBD2. The CDR3 has 12 residues. Germline V gene sequence: CDR1 SGHTA, CDR2 FQGTGA. The V and J ends lost 5 bases and 7 bases, in that order; junction bases with no gene match: 1. CDR3 in amino acids: CASSRGDGELFF. Written as DNA, the CDR3 is TGTGCCAGCAGCCGGGGGGACGGGGAGCTGTTTTTT.

The CDR3 protein is CASGWQGAWDSNTEAFF. The CDR3 bases are TGTGCCAGTGGATGGCAGGGGGCGTGGGATTCCAACACTGAAGCTTTCTTT. This chain joins TRBV19 and TRBJ1-1; 8 bases are a match to TRBD1. Germline V lookup: CDR1 LNHDA, CDR2 SQIVND (reference sequence). Unmatched junction bases numbered 16, after V lost 8 bases and J lost 2 bases. The CDR3 sequence is 17 residues long. Full variable domain (missing parts from reference TRBV19 and TRBJ1-1): DGGITQSPKYLFRKEGQNVTLSCEQNLNHDAMYWYRQDPGQGLRLIYYSQIVNDFQKGDIAEGYSVSREKKESFPLTVTSAQKNPTAFYLCASGWQGAWDSNTEAFFGQGTRLTVV.

The chain couples TRBV19 to TRBJ1-1; the D is unclear. V dropped 6 bases and J dropped 1 base, with 3 bases sitting between them. Germline V gene sequence: CDR1 LNHDA, CDR2 SQIVND (reference sequence). The CDR3 length is 11 residues. The CDR3: CASSWNTEAFF. The CDR3, as DNA: TGTGCCAGTAGCTGGAACACTGAAGCTTTCTTT.

CDR3 in amino acids: CASSLEGGDTGELFF. CDR3 in DNA: TGCGCCAGCAGCTTGGAAGGGGGAGACACCGGGGAGCTGTTTTTT. The chain links TRBV5-1 to TRBJ2-2; tentative D call: TRBD1 (6 bases). Trimming stripped 0 bases from V and 3 bases from J, with 9 bases between. CDR3 size: 15 residues. The V gene's germline CDR1 is SGHRS and CDR2 YFSETQ.

J is TRBJ1-2 and V is TRBV6-1; D is unclear. With 2 bases removed from V and 8 bases from J, the gap between germline ends came to 9 bases. Germline V gene data show CDR1 as MNHNS and CDR2 as SASEGT. The CDR3 extends over 12 amino acids. For the CDR3, the DNA is TGTGCCAGCAGTGAAAGCGGGAGAGGCTACACCTTC. It is translated as CASSESGRGYTF.

The genes are TRBV5-1 and TRBJ1-3; the D is unclear. The V end was cut by 2 bases, the J end by 1 base, with 16 bases between. Per the germline V gene, CDR1 is SGHRS and CDR2 is YFSETQ. CDR3 length equals 17 residues. CDR3: CASSFTAQALSGNTIYF. The CDR3 nucleotides read TGCGCCAGCAGCTTCACCGCCCAGGCCTTATCTGGAAACACCATATATTTT.

This chain links TRBV6-1 with TRBJ2-3, with 7 bases fitting TRBD2. The CDR3 is 13 amino acids. The germline V gene encodes CDR1 MNHNS and CDR2 SASEGT. J gave up 6 bases and V 2 bases, and 2 bases lay outside the gene matches. CDR3 sequence: CASSERRGDTQYF. The CDR3, as DNA: TGTGCCAGCAGTGAACGGCGGGGGGATACGCAGTATTTT.

This clone was seen a single time. This chain joins TRBV14 and TRBJ2-7; D remains ambiguous. The V end lost 1 base, the J end lost 4 bases, and 11 bases lay between the germline ends. CDR3 length equals 14 residues. Germline V gives CDR1 SGHDN, CDR2 FVKESK. CDR3 bases: TGTGCCAGCAGCCAAGTAGACGGCCCTTACGAGCAGTACTTC. Translating gives CASSQVDGPYEQYF.

J is TRBJ2-2 and V is TRBV9; D may be TRBD2 (6 bases). The CDR3 sequence is 16 residues long. Trimming left V 1 base short and J 7 bases short, with 17 bases between. Looked up from germline, CDR1 is SGDLS and CDR2 is YYNGEE. The CDR3 spells CASSVSIAEVGGELFF. The CDR3, as DNA: TGTGCCAGCAGCGTATCGATAGCGGAGGTGGGCGGGGAGCTGTTTTTT.

The gene calls are TRBV19 and TRBJ2-7; 8 bases are a match to TRBD1. The germline CDR1 and CDR2 sequences are LNHDA and SQIVND (reference sequence). The length of the CDR3 is 15 residues. V shed 7 bases and J 2 bases; nucleotides not matched to a gene: 10. This chain's CDR3 is CASTAAGGETYEQYF. As DNA, the CDR3 is TGTGCCAGTACCGCCGCAGGGGGCGAGACCTACGAGCAGTACTTC.

J is TRBJ2-2 and V is TRBV30; no firm D call. CDR1 is GTSNPN and CDR2 is SVGIG in the germline V gene (reference sequence). This CDR3 contains 13 residues. Trimming stripped 0 bases from V and 3 bases from J, with 5 bases between. The DNA for the CDR3 is TGTGCCTGGAGTGTATATGACACCGGGGAGCTGTTTTTT. Its protein product is CAWSVYDTGELFF.

The chain employs TRBV18 and TRBJ2-5; 8 bases are shared with TRBD2. The CDR3 totals 17 residues. Germline V gives CDR1 KGHSH, CDR2 LQKENI. The trim removed 6 bases at V and 5 bases at J, leaving 17 bases unmatched. The CDR3 loop reads CASSQKGGTSSLETQYF. In nucleotides, the CDR3 is TGTGCCAGCTCCCAAAAAGGCGGGACTAGTTCGTTGGAGACCCAGTACTTC.

This sequence joins TRBV19 and TRBJ1-6, with TRBD1 identical over 7 bases. Germline assignment: CDR1 LNHDA and CDR2 SQIVND (reference sequence). This CDR3 has 15 residues. The V segment lost 5 bases and the J segment 5 bases; nucleotides outside the gene matches: 6. The CDR3 coding sequence is TGTGCCAGTAGTTCAGCCGGGACAGATAATTCACCCCTCCACTTT. Translation gives CASSSAGTDNSPLHF.

The chain carries TRBV10-1 and TRBJ2-1, with D maybe TRBD1 (6 bases). Germline CDR1 WNHNN, CDR2 SYGVQD (reference sequence). This CDR3 region has 15 residues. V was clipped by 2 bases and J by 0 bases, with 8 bases between them. The CDR3 sequence: CASSEAGDSYNEQFF. The CDR3 DNA reads as TGCGCCAGCAGTGAGGCAGGGGACTCCTACAATGAGCAGTTCTTC.

The V and J genes are TRBV6-6 and TRBJ1-5; weak D call: TRBD1 (5 bases). Deletions cut 6 bases from V and 3 bases from J, with 12 bases between. The CDR3 runs 14 residues. Per germline, CDR1 MNHNY and CDR2 SVGAGI (reference sequence). Written as DNA, the CDR3 is TGTGCCAGCAGCCTCCCGGGGGTCAATCAGCCCCAGCATTTT. This gives the protein CASSLPGVNQPQHF.

The CDR3 loop reads CASSFGGVPDTQYF. CDR3 sequence (DNA): TGCGCCAGCAGCTTCGGGGGGGTGCCAGATACGCAGTATTTT. V is TRBV5-1 and J is TRBJ2-3, with 8 nucleotides matching TRBD2. CDR1 is SGHRS and CDR2 is YFSETQ in the germline V gene. The V and J ends lost 2 bases and 4 bases, in that order; junction bases with no gene match: 3. This CDR3 has 14 residues.

This clone came up once. The genes are TRBV5-5 and TRBJ2-3; perhaps TRBD1 as D (6 bases). The CDR3 covers 15 residues. Germline CDR1 and CDR2: SGHKS and YYEKEE (reference sequence). Trimming pared 2 bases from V and 2 bases from J, leaving 12 bases between. The CDR3 reads CASSLQGTDTDTQYF. CDR3 DNA sequence: TGTGCCAGCAGCTTACAGGGAACGGACACAGATACGCAGTATTTT.

The chain couples TRBV13 to TRBJ2-1; 8 bases agree with TRBD2. The germline gives CDR1 PRHDT, CDR2 FYEKMQ (reference sequence). The CDR3 consists of 16 residues. V lost 5 bases and J lost 4; bases outside the gene matches: 10. The CDR3 loop is CASSIPGTSNYNEQFF. For the CDR3, the DNA is TGTGCCAGCAGCATTCCCGGGACTAGTAATTACAATGAGCAGTTCTTC.

The CDR3 sequence: CASSLAWGRGGEQYF. The DNA of the CDR3 is TGCGCCAGCAGCTTGGCCTGGGGAAGGGGAGGCGAGCAGTACTTC. This chain uses TRBV5-1 with TRBJ2-7, with D possibly being TRBD2 (6 bases). The CDR3 consists of 15 residues. Trimming took off 0 bases at V and 6 bases at J, with 16 bases between the two ends. Germline CDR1 reads SGHRS; CDR2 reads YFSETQ.

This chain connects TRBV30 to TRBJ2-3; tentative D call: TRBD2 (5 bases). V gave up 0 bases and J gave up 6 bases, with 10 bases separating them. Germline V gene sequence: CDR1 GTSNPN, CDR2 SVGIG (reference sequence). There are 13 residues in the CDR3. The CDR3 here is CAWSVGRGDTQYF. The CDR3 bases are TGTGCCTGGAGTGTAGGTCGAGGGGATACGCAGTATTTT.

J is TRBJ2-5 and V is TRBV29-1, with D possibly TRBD1 on 7 matching bases. In germline, CDR1 is SQVTM, CDR2 ANQGSEA. The CDR3 contains 12 residues. V was pared by 4 bases and J by 4 bases, with 10 bases between. In DNA, the CDR3 is TGCAGCGTTGTCCAGGGGGGAGAGACCCAGTACTTC. Translated: CSVVQGGETQYF.

The V gene is TRBV5-6, the J gene TRBJ2-1; 9 nucleotides line up with TRBD2. V gave up 3 bases and J gave up 6 bases; unmatched junction bases: 13. The CDR3 spans 17 residues. Per the germline V gene, CDR1 is SGHDT and CDR2 is YYEEEE. CDR3 bases: TGTGCCAGCAGCTACCCTTGGGGCGGGGGGGCCCTCAATGAGCAGTTCTTC. Encoded protein: CASSYPWGGGALNEQFF.

This clone appeared a single time. The V and J genes are TRBV15 and TRBJ2-5, with a tentative D call TRBD2 (7 bases). Per the germline V gene, CDR1 is LNHNV and CDR2 is YYDKDF (reference sequence). V was cut by 4 bases and J by 5 bases, with 11 bases left in between. There are 13 residues in the CDR3. CDR3 protein: CATSMRGLETQYF. CDR3 sequence (DNA): TGTGCCACCAGCATGCGGGGGCTGGAGACCCAGTACTTC.

The chain has TRBV7-9 and TRBJ1-1; D is undetermined. V lost 3 bases and J lost 3, with 8 bases in between. CDR1 and CDR2 from the germline V gene are SEHNR and FQNEAQ (reference sequence). The CDR3 contains 13 residues. As DNA, the CDR3 is TGTGCCAGCAGCTTTGTCGAGGACACTGAAGCTTTCTTT. This sequence encodes CASSFVEDTEAFF.

The genes are TRBV6-1 and TRBJ2-7; 8 positions match TRBD2. The CDR3 covers 15 residues. V trimming: 2 bases; J trimming: 2 bases; junction bases outside the gene matches: 5. Germline CDR1 is MNHNS and CDR2 is SASEGT. The CDR3 DNA sequence: TGTGCCAGCAGTGAAATGGGGACTAGTACCTACGAGCAGTACGTC. Protein product: CASSEMGTSTYEQYV.

This clone came up a few times. The rearrangement uses TRBV9 and TRBJ2-2, with 9 bases that match TRBD1. Trimming took 3 bases from V and 5 from J; bases not matched to a gene: 2. Germline lookup yields CDR1 SGDLS and CDR2 YYNGEE. This CDR3 is 14 amino acids long. CDR3 sequence reads: CASSATGGTGELFF. The DNA for the CDR3 is TGTGCCAGCAGCGCGACAGGGGGGACCGGGGAGCTGTTTTTT.

V gene TRBV7-9 combines with J gene TRBJ2-5, with D perhaps TRBD1 (5 bases). V dropped 4 bases and J dropped 5 bases, with 17 bases sitting between them. The CDR3 is 15 residues long. In germline, CDR1 is SEHNR, CDR2 FQNEAQ (reference sequence). As DNA, the CDR3 is TGTGCCAGCAGCTCAAGACAGAACGGCAGGGAGACCCAGTACTTC. This sequence encodes CASSSRQNGRETQYF.

The genes are TRBV5-1 and TRBJ2-7; 9 nucleotides line up with TRBD1. V shed 2 bases and J 5 bases; nucleotides not matched to a gene: 5. This CDR3 is 14 amino acids long. Germline V gene lookup returns CDR1 SGHRS and CDR2 YFSETQ. The CDR3 loop reads CASSFQGQGDEQYF. CDR3 coding DNA: TGCGCCAGCAGCTTCCAGGGACAGGGCGACGAGCAGTACTTC.